Listed here is a single TCR beta chain. Germline trimming cut 4 bases from V and 7 bases from J; bases unmatched to any gene: 16. CDR1 and CDR2 from the germline V gene are SEHNR and FQNEAQ (reference sequence). The CDR3 length is 17 residues. This record belongs to a study of blood T cell repertoires in COVID-19. Study-level background: There were acute and convalescent COVID-19 samples, and they came from the United States, Italy and Spain. The analysed material was cDNA or gDNA that came from T cells, B-cell-depleted T cells, or PBMCs.

Study processing details: Reference gene primers were amplified, and this amplification served to estimate nucleated cell counts. Sequencing was performed with immunoSEQ multiplex PCR; in TCRdb, only in-frame clones are kept and a portion is missing. For V, J and clone size, that table is used; D and trimming come from the DNA. The repertoire consists of about 260,000 clones, with over 70% occurring once and the leading ten covering about 1.4%. This TCR was sampled from a woman aged 40-49 years who had recovered from COVID-19. This chain links TRBV7-9 with TRBJ2-3, with TRBD2 matching over 8 bases. What was sequenced was peripheral blood. For the CDR3, the DNA is TGTGCCAGCAGCTCCCCCTTAGGCCGCGGGGGGACCCATACGCAGTATTTT. Its translation is CASSSPLGRGGTHTQYF.